This is a list of T cell receptor beta chains from one sample in a study of blood T cells in healthy people across ages. TCRdb analysed the 5' RACE reads with MiXCR anew, one entry per CDR3 protein. Here the sample spans 1.6 million or so distinct CDR3 sequences, about 31% being singletons. What was sequenced was blood. The source is a woman in her thirties in good health. Each CDR3 is given with its conserved first and last residue. Each record gives: D gene, clone size, V gene, J gene, CDR3 protein, CDR3 DNA. The D gene is left open where the match is weak. Rows may omit the clone size; those that give it use once, few, many or a size class.

D: -
size: few
V: TRBV7-6
J: TRBJ2-5
CDR3: CASSLGGGGAGETQYF
DNA: TGTGCCAGCAGCTTAGGGGGAGGGGGCGCCGGGGAGACCCAGTACTTC

D: -
size: -
V: TRBV27
J: TRBJ2-3
CDR3: CASSLLGTHTQYF
DNA: TGTGCCAGCAGTTTATTAGGCACACATACGCAGTATTTT

D: -
size: many
V: TRBV4-1
J: TRBJ1-2
CDR3: CASSQHLSRDPHGYTF
DNA: TGCGCCAGCAGCCAACATCTATCCCGGGACCCTCACGGCTACACCTTC

D: TRBD2
size: many
V: TRBV12-3/TRBV12-4
J: TRBJ2-1
CDR3: CASSWPPGAGDNEQFF
DNA: TGTGCCAGCAGTTGGCCCCCGGGAGCGGGGGACAATGAGCAGTTCTTC

D: TRBD2
size: -
V: TRBV4-1
J: TRBJ2-1
CDR3: CASSQEGLAEYNEQFF
DNA: TGCGCCAGCAGCCAGGAGGGACTAGCGGAGTACAATGAGCAGTTCTTC

D: TRBD1
size: few
V: TRBV11-2
J: TRBJ1-6
CDR3: CASSRLQGINSPLHF
DNA: TGTGCCAGCAGCCGACTACAGGGGATTAATTCACCCCTCCACTTT

D: -
size: -
V: TRBV3-1
J: TRBJ1-6
CDR3: CASSWDGEPLHF
DNA: TGTGCCAGCAGCTGGGATGGGGAACCCCTCCACTTT

D: TRBD1
size: -
V: TRBV20-1
J: TRBJ1-3
CDR3: CSAEDRVSGNTIYF
DNA: TGCAGTGCCGAGGACAGGGTCTCTGGAAACACCATATATTTT

D: -
size: -
V: TRBV5-1
J: TRBJ1-2
CDR3: CASSWGTSNYGYTF
DNA: TGCGCCAGCAGCTGGGGGACATCGAACTATGGCTACACCTTC

D: -
size: few
V: TRBV4-1
J: TRBJ2-5
CDR3: CASTENWALQETQYF
DNA: TGCGCCAGCACCGAAAATTGGGCGTTACAAGAGACCCAGTACTTC

D: -
size: few
V: TRBV27
J: TRBJ2-7
CDR3: CASSLGGQGPREQYF
DNA: TGTGCCAGCAGTTTAGGTGGGCAGGGTCCCCGCGAGCAGTACTTC

D: -
size: few
V: TRBV9
J: TRBJ2-5
CDR3: CASSALAMEVQETQYF
DNA: TGTGCCAGCAGCGCCCTCGCGATGGAGGTCCAAGAGACCCAGTACTTC

D: TRBD2
size: -
V: TRBV28
J: TRBJ2-5
CDR3: CASSPTSGSLETQYF
DNA: TGTGCCAGCAGTCCCACTAGCGGGAGCCTAGAGACCCAGTACTTC

D: -
size: -
V: TRBV25-1
J: TRBJ2-1
CDR3: CANSEEGSLNEQFF
DNA: TGTGCCAACAGTGAAGAGGGCAGCTTAAATGAGCAGTTCTTC

D: -
size: -
V: TRBV7-9
J: TRBJ2-1
CDR3: CASSLFEGGILRFF
DNA: TGTGCCAGCAGCTTATTTGAGGGGGGGATCCTACGGTTCTTC

D: -
size: -
V: TRBV6-2/TRBV6-3
J: TRBJ2-7
CDR3: CTSSAGQTYEQYF
DNA: TGTACCAGCAGTGCGGGACAGACCTACGAGCAGTACTTC

D: TRBD2
size: -
V: TRBV5-1
J: TRBJ2-5
CDR3: CASSLVYGTSGPISYNEQYF
DNA: TGCGCCAGCAGCTTGGTGTACGGGACTAGCGGGCCCATTTCCTACAATGAGCAGTACTTC

D: TRBD2
size: -
V: TRBV7-3
J: TRBJ2-1
CDR3: CASSFGLAGGHEQFF
DNA: TGTGCCAGCAGCTTCGGACTAGCGGGGGGTCATGAGCAGTTCTTC

D: -
size: few
V: TRBV27
J: TRBJ2-5
CDR3: CASSLSWASPQETQYF
DNA: TGTGCCAGCAGTTTATCTTGGGCGTCCCCCCAAGAGACCCAGTACTTC

D: TRBD1
size: -
V: TRBV6-2/TRBV6-3
J: TRBJ1-2
CDR3: CASSYADRGGSGYTF
DNA: TGTGCCAGCAGTTACGCCGACAGGGGCGGTAGTGGCTACACCTTC

D: -
size: -
V: TRBV2
J: TRBJ1-6
CDR3: CASNQGSYNSPLHF
DNA: TGTGCCAGCAACCAGGGGTCCTATAATTCACCCCTCCACTTT

D: -
size: -
V: TRBV4-1
J: TRBJ2-5
CDR3: CASSQDGTKQETQYF
DNA: TGCGCCAGCAGCCAAGATGGAACTAAACAAGAGACCCAGTACTTC

D: TRBD1
size: few
V: TRBV7-9
J: TRBJ2-1
CDR3: CASSRKFTPGTGVNEQFF
DNA: TGTGCCAGCAGCCGAAAGTTCACCCCCGGGACAGGGGTTAATGAGCAGTTCTTC

D: -
size: -
V: TRBV7-9
J: TRBJ2-7
CDR3: CASTIGQGPYEQYF
DNA: TGTGCCAGCACCATAGGGCAGGGACCCTACGAGCAGTACTTC

D: -
size: -
V: TRBV4-2
J: TRBJ2-6
CDR3: CASSQKWPGANVLTF
DNA: TGTGCCAGCAGCCAGAAATGGCCCGGGGCCAACGTCCTGACTTTC

D: -
size: -
V: TRBV28
J: TRBJ2-7
CDR3: CASSLRDTPSYEQYF
DNA: TGTGCCAGCAGCTTACGGGACACCCCCTCCTACGAGCAGTACTTC

D: -
size: -
V: TRBV4-1
J: TRBJ2-2
CDR3: CASSQESLLAGELFF
DNA: TGCGCCAGCAGCCAAGAAAGCCTCCTGGCCGGGGAGCTGTTTTTT

D: -
size: -
V: TRBV12-3/TRBV12-4
J: TRBJ2-7
CDR3: CASSLGRTIEQYF
DNA: TGTGCCAGCAGTTTAGGCAGGACGATAGAGCAGTACTTC

D: TRBD1
size: few
V: TRBV20-1
J: TRBJ1-2
CDR3: CSARPPFLGGHYGYTF
DNA: TGCAGTGCTAGACCTCCCTTTTTAGGGGGCCACTATGGCTACACCTTC

D: TRBD1
size: -
V: TRBV11-2
J: TRBJ2-7
CDR3: CASSLASGGSTYEQYF
DNA: TGTGCCAGCAGCTTAGCTTCAGGGGGCTCAACCTACGAGCAGTACTTC